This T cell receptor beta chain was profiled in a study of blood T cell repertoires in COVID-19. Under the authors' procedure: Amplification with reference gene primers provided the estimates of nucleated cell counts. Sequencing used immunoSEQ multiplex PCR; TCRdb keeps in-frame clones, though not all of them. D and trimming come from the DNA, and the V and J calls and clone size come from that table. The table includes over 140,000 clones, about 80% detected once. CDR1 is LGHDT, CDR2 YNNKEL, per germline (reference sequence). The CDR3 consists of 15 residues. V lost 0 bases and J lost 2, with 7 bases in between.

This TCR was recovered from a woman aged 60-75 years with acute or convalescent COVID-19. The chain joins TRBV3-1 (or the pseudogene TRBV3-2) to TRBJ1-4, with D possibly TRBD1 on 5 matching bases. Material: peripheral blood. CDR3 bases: TGTGCCAGCAGCCAAGAGACAGATACTAATGAAAAACTGTTTTTT. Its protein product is CASSQETDTNEKLFF.